Each of the 2 T cell receptor beta chains below was sequenced from the same sample in a study of a mutant IDH1 vaccine in newly diagnosed glioma. Stated time point: week 47, end of study. Doses consisted of 300 ug of mutant IDH1 20-mer peptide each, paired with topical imiquimod. These receptors lack a known antigen. Generated by immunoSEQ multiplex PCR, the TCRdb table keeps only in-frame clones and is missing some. This table holds fewer than 95,000 clones, roughly four fifths found once. Sequenced here: PBMCs, sampled from a glioma patient whose treatment included an IDH1 peptide vaccine. The receptor set was obtained from a man aged 35 to 55 with glioma.

The V gene is TRBV5-3, the J gene TRBJ1-1; D gene unclear. TRBV5-3 is known as an ORF, though its function is uncertain. Deletions cut 4 bases from V and 0 bases from J, with 22 bases between. CDR3 length: 18 residues. DNA for the CDR3: TGTGCCAGAAGCGGCTTTGGACTCTACGGGCCCTTGAACACTGAAGCTTTCTTT. Its protein product is CARSGFGLYGPLNTEAFF.

This chain links TRBV21-1 with TRBJ2-3; the table's D call TRBD2 went unverified against the DNA. TRBV21-1 is a listed pseudogene. The CDR3 consists of 16 residues. The CDR3 bases are TGTGCCAGCAGCAATACTTTTCACGATAACACAGATACGCAGTATTTT. It specifies CASSNTFHDNTDTQYF.